Following are 21 T cell receptor beta chains from one sample sequenced in a study of blood T cell repertoires in COVID-19. The data were produced by immunoSEQ multiplex PCR, yet TCRdb's version contains in-frame clones alone and is incomplete. The data show roughly 120,000 clones, just under 90% seen once. Sequenced material: peripheral blood. The receptors here all came from a woman aged 50 to 60 with acute or convalescent COVID-19.

J is TRBJ2-7 and V is TRBV27, with 10 positions matching TRBD1. J gave up 2 bases and V 10 bases, and 2 bases lay outside the gene matches. Per the germline V gene, CDR1 is MNHEY and CDR2 is SMNVEV (reference sequence). There are 12 residues in the CDR3. The DNA of the CDR3 is TGTGCCACCGGGACAGGGGCCTACGAGCAGTACTTC. Translating it yields CATGTGAYEQYF.

The genes are TRBV30 and TRBJ1-2, with a tentative D call TRBD1 (5 bases). This CDR3 spans 14 amino acids. The germline V gene has CDR1 GTSNPN and CDR2 SVGIG (reference sequence). V was trimmed by 0 bases and J by 8 bases, leaving 16 bases between them. The CDR3: CAWSVRRAGRGYTF. In nucleotides, the CDR3 is TGTGCCTGGAGTGTACGTAGGGCAGGGCGAGGCTACACCTTC.

CDR3 residues: CASSQDRDSGNTIYF. Written as DNA, the CDR3 is TGCGCCAGCAGCCAAGATCGGGACTCTGGAAACACCATATATTTT. The chain combines TRBV4-1 with TRBJ1-3; no definite D call. The V gene's germline CDR1 is MGHRA and CDR2 YSYEKL. Deletions cut 0 bases from V and 0 bases from J, with 6 bases between. The CDR3 extends over 15 amino acids.

In this sample, this clone turned up once. The chain employs TRBV6-4 and TRBJ1-1; D uncertain. V shed 7 bases and J shed 0 bases, with 6 bases lying between them. The CDR3 runs to 12 residues. The germline CDR1 and CDR2 sequences are MRHNA and SNTAGT. The CDR3 DNA reads as TGTGCCAGCATCAGGTTGAACACTGAAGCTTTCTTT. It codes for CASIRLNTEAFF.

The chain combines TRBV7-9 with TRBJ2-1, with 9 bases lining up with TRBD2. The CDR3 is made up of 14 amino acids. CDR1 and CDR2 (germline): SEHNR, FQNEAQ (reference sequence). V gave up 2 bases and J gave up 5 bases; unmatched junction bases: 1. CDR3 nucleotides: TGTGCCAGCAGCTTACAGCGGGGGGACAATGAGCAGTTCTTC. Translating gives CASSLQRGDNEQFF. The whole variable domain, remainder taken from reference TRBV7-9 and TRBJ2-1, is DTGVSQNPRHKITKRGQNVTFRCDPISEHNRLYWYRQTLGQGPEFLTYFQNEAQLEKSRLLSDRFSAERPKGSFSTLEIQRTEQGDSAMYLCASSLQRGDNEQFFGPGTRLTVL.

This sequence joins TRBV24-1 and TRBJ2-2; a weak D match, TRBD1 (5 bases). The CDR3 totals 14 residues. Per germline, CDR1 KGHDR and CDR2 SFDVKD. V lost 2 bases, J lost 6 bases, and 9 bases lay in between. In nucleotides, the CDR3 is TGTGCCACCAGTGATTCAGGGTCGGCCGGGGAGCTGTTTTTT. This codes for CATSDSGSAGELFF.

CDR3 residues: CASRDTPLYGYTF. CDR3 coding DNA: TGTGCCAGCCGCGACACCCCCCTCTATGGCTACACCTTC. The rearrangement links TRBV19 to TRBJ1-2; D not resolved. V lost 9 bases and J 4 bases, leaving 15 bases between the germline ends. The CDR3 consists of 13 residues. Germline lookup yields CDR1 LNHDA and CDR2 SQIVND (reference sequence).

The chain employs TRBV15 and TRBJ2-1; TRBD2 matches at 10 bases. CDR1 and CDR2 from the germline V gene are LNHNV and YYDKDF (reference sequence). CDR3 size: 18 residues. J gave up 2 bases and V 0 bases, and 7 bases lay outside the gene matches. CDR3: CATSRELAGVAAYNEQFF. The CDR3 coding sequence is TGTGCCACCAGCAGAGAGCTAGCGGGGGTGGCCGCCTACAATGAGCAGTTCTTC.

This clone showed up just a few times. V is TRBV5-8 and J is TRBJ2-5, with D hard to call. V lost 0 bases and J 4 bases, leaving 4 bases between the germline ends. Germline V gene data show CDR1 as SGHTS and CDR2 as YDEGEE. The CDR3 extends over 12 amino acids. The CDR3 reads CASSLVRETQYF. CDR3 nucleotide sequence: TGTGCCAGCAGCTTGGTGAGAGAGACCCAGTACTTC. Variable domain in full (rest from reference TRBV5-8 and TRBJ2-5): EAGVTQSPTHLIKTRGQQATLRCSPISGHTSVYWYQQALGLGLQFLLWYDEGEERNRGNFPPRFSGRQFPNYSSELNVNALELEDSALYLCASSLVRETQYFGPGTRLLVL.

The rearrangement links TRBV18 to TRBJ2-3; D uncertain. The germline CDR1 and CDR2 sequences are KGHSH and LQKENI. The length of the CDR3 is 13 residues. V lost 10 bases and J 2 bases, leaving 13 bases between the germline ends. The DNA for the CDR3 is TGTGCCACCGTCGAGTTCCTCACAGATACGCAGTATTTT. Its protein product is CATVEFLTDTQYF.

The J gene is TRBJ1-1, the V gene TRBV4-1, with unresolved D. The length of the CDR3 is 14 residues. Germline assignment: CDR1 MGHRA and CDR2 YSYEKL. V gave up 8 bases and J gave up 1 base, with 14 bases separating them. DNA for the CDR3: TGCGCCAGCTTGCCTTTCGGGAAGAACACTGAAGCTTTCTTT. The encoded protein is CASLPFGKNTEAFF.

This CDR3 reads CASSLAVGQVKNIQYF. The CDR3 DNA reads as TGCGCCAGCAGCTTGGCGGTAGGTCAGGTCAAAAACATTCAGTACTTC. V and J are TRBV5-1 and TRBJ2-4; D unclear. The V gene's germline CDR1 is SGHRS and CDR2 YFSETQ. Trimming removed 0 bases at V and 3 bases at J, with 13 bases between. The CDR3 covers 16 residues.

This chain connects TRBV7-3 to TRBJ2-1, with 9 bases aligning to TRBD1. Germline V gene lookup returns CDR1 SGHTA and CDR2 FQGTGA. V was pared by 6 bases and J by 3 bases, with 6 bases of the junction left unmatched. CDR3 size: 15 residues. The CDR3 nucleotides are TGTGCCAGCAGGTCCGGGACAGGGAACTACAATGAGCAGTTCTTC. This encodes CASRSGTGNYNEQFF.

V gene TRBV3-1 (or the pseudogene TRBV3-2) combines with J gene TRBJ2-3; TRBD2 agrees at 12 bases. V shed 6 bases and J 2 bases; nucleotides not matched to a gene: 6. Germline CDR1 LGHDT, CDR2 YNNKEL (reference sequence). The CDR3 spans 16 residues. The CDR3 DNA reads TGTGCCAGCAGAAACAGACTAGCGGGGGACACAGATACGCAGTATTTT. Translated, it gives CASRNRLAGDTDTQYF.

This clone showed up just once. The chain has TRBV7-2 and TRBJ1-1; 7 nucleotides line up with TRBD1. Germline CDR1 and CDR2: SGHTA and FQGNSA. The CDR3 length is 17 residues. V trimming: 5 bases; J trimming: 2 bases; junction bases outside the gene matches: 14. The CDR3: CASSPTNRWTGNTEAFF. The DNA for the CDR3 is TGTGCCAGCAGCCCAACGAACCGGTGGACAGGAAACACTGAAGCTTTCTTT.

This clone is a singleton in its sample. The J gene is TRBJ2-7, the V gene TRBV27; D may be TRBD2 (5 bases). The CDR3 consists of 13 residues. Germline V gene lookup returns CDR1 MNHEY and CDR2 SMNVEV (reference sequence). Trimming shortened V by 6 bases and J by 2 bases, and 11 bases separated the two germline ends. CDR3 sequence (DNA): TGTGCCAGCAGCTGGACTGCTGCCTACGAGCAGTACTTC. It yields the protein CASSWTAAYEQYF.

This sequence joins TRBV6-5 and TRBJ1-5; D is unclear. This CDR3 region has 12 residues. The V end was cut by 8 bases, the J end by 2 bases, with 7 bases between. The germline V gene encodes CDR1 MNHEY and CDR2 SVGAGI. CDR3 sequence reads: CASGQGNQPQHF. CDR3 nucleotide sequence: TGTGCCAGCGGCCAGGGCAATCAGCCCCAGCATTTT.

The chain has TRBV5-4 and TRBJ1-1; 9 positions match TRBD1. From germline, CDR1 is SGHNT and CDR2 YYREEE (reference sequence). The V and J ends lost 0 bases and 7 bases, in that order; junction bases with no gene match: 1. The CDR3 is 13 residues long. The CDR3 DNA is TGTGCCAGCAGCTTGGACAGGGGGCGTGAAGCTTTCTTT. This codes for CASSLDRGREAFF.

V usage is TRBV10-3 and J usage is TRBJ1-2; 7 bases map to TRBD1. CDR1 ENHRY and CDR2 SYGVKD come from the germline V gene. The J segment lost 4 bases and the V segment lost 2 bases, leaving 7 bases of the junction unmatched. CDR3 size: 15 residues. The DNA for the CDR3 is TGTGCCATCAGTGAGAGGCAGGGGGAAGGCTATGGCTACACCTTC. This gives the protein CAISERQGEGYGYTF.

The chain couples TRBV10-3 to TRBJ2-5; the D gene is possibly TRBD2 (6 bases). The CDR3 has 12 amino acids. Trimming removed 3 bases from V and 5 bases from J, with 7 bases in between. Germline V gene lookup returns CDR1 ENHRY and CDR2 SYGVKD. CDR3 nucleotides: TGTGCCATCAGTGACCGGGGGGAGACCCAGTACTTC. It codes for CAISDRGETQYF.

The genes are TRBV9 and TRBJ1-2; D is unresolved. In germline, CDR1 is SGDLS, CDR2 YYNGEE. This CDR3 is built from 14 residues. V lost 6 bases and J lost 3, with 15 bases in between. CDR3 sequence reads: CASTERPGDYGYTF. CDR3 DNA sequence: TGTGCCAGCACCGAGCGCCCCGGGGACTATGGCTACACCTTC. The entire variable domain, with the rest obtained from reference TRBV9 and TRBJ1-2, is as follows: DSGVTQTPKHLITATGQRVTLRCSPRSGDLSVYWYQQSLDQGLQFLIQYYNGEERAKGNILERFSAQQFPDLHSELNLSSLELGDSALYFCASTERPGDYGYTFGSGTRLTVV.